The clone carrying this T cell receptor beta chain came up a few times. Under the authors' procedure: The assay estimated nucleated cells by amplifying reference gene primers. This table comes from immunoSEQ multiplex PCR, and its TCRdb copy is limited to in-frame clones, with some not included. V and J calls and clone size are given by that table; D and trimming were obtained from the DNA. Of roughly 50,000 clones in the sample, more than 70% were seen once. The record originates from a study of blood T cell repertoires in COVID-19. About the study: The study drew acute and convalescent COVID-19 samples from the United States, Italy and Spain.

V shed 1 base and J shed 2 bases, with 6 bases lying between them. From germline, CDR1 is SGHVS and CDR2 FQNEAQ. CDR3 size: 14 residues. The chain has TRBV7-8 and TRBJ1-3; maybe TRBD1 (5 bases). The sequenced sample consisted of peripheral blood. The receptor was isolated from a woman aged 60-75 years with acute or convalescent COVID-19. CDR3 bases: TGTGCCAGCAGCTTAGGGACAACTGGAAACACCATATATTTT. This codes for CASSLGTTGNTIYF. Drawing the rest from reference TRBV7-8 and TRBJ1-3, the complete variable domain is GAGVSQSPRYKVAKRGQDVALRCDPISGHVSLFWYQQALGQGPEFLTYFQNEAQLDKSGLPSDRFFAERPEGSVSTLKIQRTQQEDSAVYLCASSLGTTGNTIYFGEGSWLTVV.